This T cell receptor beta chain was documented in a study of blood T cell repertoires in COVID-19. Background on the study: T cells, B-cell-depleted T cells, or PBMCs supplied cDNA or gDNA.

Original processing notes: Quantification of nucleated cells was approximated via reference gene primer amplification. Assay used: immunoSEQ multiplex PCR; TCRdb lists only in-frame clones, some missing. V, J and clone size were drawn from that table, and D and trimming were deduced from the DNA. Of about 150,000 clones in the sample, about 80% are singletons; the top ten hold about 10%. Per the germline V gene, CDR1 is LGHDT and CDR2 is YNNKEL (reference sequence). Trimming pared 2 bases from V and 2 bases from J, leaving 7 bases between. This CDR3 contains 13 residues. Across about 22 US areas, participants ranged in age from roughly 18 to 95 years. Allocation to cohorts depended on clinical history reported by the participants.

The sequencing input was PBMCs or T cells enriched from blood (not recorded which). The receptor was isolated from a man over 45 who had recovered from COVID-19. V and J are TRBV3-1 (or the pseudogene TRBV3-2) and TRBJ2-7; D may be TRBD2 (5 bases). The CDR3 sequence: CASSQSGTYEQYF. The CDR3, as DNA: TGTGCCAGCAGCCAATCGGGGACCTACGAGCAGTACTTC.